The rows below give T cell receptor beta chains drawn from one sample of a study of shared clonotypes between healthy human individuals. Using immunoSEQ multiplex PCR, the repertoire was profiled, and TCRdb retains in-frame clones only, with some absent. The sample has about a million clones, 77% seen once. Sequencing input: memory CD4+ T cells from PBMCs. The source of these receptors is a man aged 18-30 years in good health. Some clones in this sample may be carry-over from other donors' samples. CDR3s include the opening cysteine and the closing phenylalanine or tryptophan. The D gene is left open where the match is weak. Rows give clone size only sometimes, using once, few, many, or a class for an expanded clone.

v_call: TRBV19; j_call: TRBJ2-7; d_call: -; clone_size: -; cdr3_nt: TGTGCCAGTAGTATAGTTGGGGCCGCCTACGAGCAGTACTTC; cdr3_aa: CASSIVGAAYEQYF
v_call: TRBV29-1; j_call: TRBJ1-1; d_call: -; clone_size: -; cdr3_nt: TGCAGCGTTTCCGGGCGGGTGAACACTGAAGCTTTCTTT; cdr3_aa: CSVSGRVNTEAFF
v_call: TRBV5-1; j_call: TRBJ2-2; d_call: TRBD1; clone_size: -; cdr3_nt: TGCGCCAGCAGCGCAGGACAGGGGCGGACCGGGGAGCTGTTTTTT; cdr3_aa: CASSAGQGRTGELFF
v_call: TRBV4-2; j_call: TRBJ1-5; d_call: -; clone_size: -; cdr3_nt: TGTGCCAGCAGCCAAGTGGCCGTCCGCCTCGATCAGCCCCAGCATTTT; cdr3_aa: CASSQVAVRLDQPQHF
v_call: TRBV7-2; j_call: TRBJ2-7; d_call: TRBD1; clone_size: -; cdr3_nt: TGTGCCAGCAGCGCCGGGACAGGGGGTTACGAGCAGTACTTC; cdr3_aa: CASSAGTGGYEQYF
v_call: TRBV30; j_call: TRBJ2-1; d_call: -; clone_size: -; cdr3_nt: TGTGCCTCCCCCTACAATGAGCAGTTCTTC; cdr3_aa: CASPYNEQFF
v_call: TRBV5-1; j_call: TRBJ1-2; d_call: TRBD1; clone_size: few; cdr3_nt: TGCGCCAGCAGCCTTACAGGGGGCGGTTCGAGCTACACCTTC; cdr3_aa: CASSLTGGGSSYTF
v_call: TRBV5-8; j_call: TRBJ1-1; d_call: -; clone_size: -; cdr3_nt: TGTGCCAGCAGCTTGTCAGGTTGGACTGAAGCTTTCTTT; cdr3_aa: CASSLSGWTEAFF
v_call: TRBV5-8; j_call: TRBJ1-2; d_call: -; clone_size: once; cdr3_nt: TGTGCCAACAGCTTGGCTTGGACCTCAGGCGGCTACACCTTC; cdr3_aa: CANSLAWTSGGYTF
v_call: TRBV4-1; j_call: TRBJ2-1; d_call: -; clone_size: -; cdr3_nt: TGCGCCAGCAGCCAAGGACCCCGCGGAAGGAGCTCCTACAATGAGCAGTTCTTC; cdr3_aa: CASSQGPRGRSSYNEQFF
v_call: TRBV7-9; j_call: TRBJ2-1; d_call: -; clone_size: -; cdr3_nt: TGTGCCAGCAGCTTAGCAGGCAGGGTAGGAATCAATGAGCAGTTCTTC; cdr3_aa: CASSLAGRVGINEQFF
v_call: TRBV7-8; j_call: TRBJ2-1; d_call: -; clone_size: once; cdr3_nt: TGTGCCAGCAGCTTAGCCAGGGGGAGGGCCAACTACAATGAGCAGTTCTTC; cdr3_aa: CASSLARGRANYNEQFF
v_call: TRBV5-1; j_call: TRBJ2-1; d_call: TRBD2; clone_size: -; cdr3_nt: TGCGCCAGCAGCTTGACGGGAGGGCCCGGCAATGAGCAGTTCTTC; cdr3_aa: CASSLTGGPGNEQFF
v_call: TRBV5-1; j_call: TRBJ2-2; d_call: -; clone_size: -; cdr3_nt: TGCGCCAGCACCTCCGGACGGATGAACACCGGGGAGCTGTTTTTT; cdr3_aa: CASTSGRMNTGELFF
v_call: TRBV27; j_call: TRBJ1-4; d_call: -; clone_size: -; cdr3_nt: TGTGCCAGCAGTTTACTAGGTGCAACTAATGAAAAACTGTTTTTT; cdr3_aa: CASSLLGATNEKLFF
v_call: TRBV7-2; j_call: TRBJ1-1; d_call: -; clone_size: -; cdr3_nt: TGTGCCAGCAGCTTAGATAGGGCCCCTTCTACTGCTTTCTTT; cdr3_aa: CASSLDRAPSTAFF
v_call: TRBV27; j_call: TRBJ2-5; d_call: -; clone_size: -; cdr3_nt: TGTGCCAGCAGCCCGGGACGGGGGGCGAGTCGGGGAGAGACCCAGTACTTC; cdr3_aa: CASSPGRGASRGETQYF
v_call: TRBV5-1; j_call: TRBJ2-1; d_call: -; clone_size: -; cdr3_nt: TGCGCCAGCAGCCCCCCCCGAGCAGGATCCTACAATGAGCAGTTCTTC; cdr3_aa: CASSPPRAGSYNEQFF
v_call: TRBV29-1; j_call: TRBJ2-1; d_call: -; clone_size: -; cdr3_nt: TGCAGCGTTGATCTGGGGGGGGCGATGTACAATGAGCAGTTCTTC; cdr3_aa: CSVDLGGAMYNEQFF
v_call: TRBV7-9; j_call: TRBJ2-1; d_call: TRBD2; clone_size: -; cdr3_nt: TGTGCCAGCAGCCGAGGAGAGGGAGTAGCGGGGTACAATGAGCAGTTCTTC; cdr3_aa: CASSRGEGVAGYNEQFF
v_call: TRBV6-6; j_call: TRBJ1-2; d_call: -; clone_size: -; cdr3_nt: TGTGCCAGCAGTTACGGAACTGACCCTAACTATGGCTACACCTTC; cdr3_aa: CASSYGTDPNYGYTF
v_call: TRBV2; j_call: TRBJ1-5; d_call: -; clone_size: few; cdr3_nt: TGTGCCACCAGGGGACCCTTTAATCAGCCCCAGCATTTT; cdr3_aa: CATRGPFNQPQHF
v_call: TRBV5-1; j_call: TRBJ1-1; d_call: TRBD1; clone_size: once; cdr3_nt: TGCGCCAGCAGCTTGGAGGGACAGGGTGGGGACACTGAAGCTTTCTTT; cdr3_aa: CASSLEGQGGDTEAFF
v_call: TRBV6-1; j_call: TRBJ2-3; d_call: -; clone_size: -; cdr3_nt: TGTGGGGTCGAGGGGAGCACAGATACGCAGTATTTT; cdr3_aa: CGVEGSTDTQYF
v_call: TRBV29-1; j_call: TRBJ2-1; d_call: -; clone_size: few; cdr3_nt: TGCAGCGTTGAAGAGACCGGGAGTCCATATGAGCAGTTCTTC; cdr3_aa: CSVEETGSPYEQFF
v_call: TRBV7-2; j_call: TRBJ1-2; d_call: -; clone_size: once; cdr3_nt: TGTGCCAGCAGCTTATCGCAGGGAGTGGGGGTTGGCTACACCTTC; cdr3_aa: CASSLSQGVGVGYTF
v_call: TRBV10-1; j_call: TRBJ2-1; d_call: TRBD2; clone_size: -; cdr3_nt: TGCGCCAGCAGTGAGTCTACTAGCGGGATTAATGAGCAGTTCTTC; cdr3_aa: CASSESTSGINEQFF
v_call: TRBV9; j_call: TRBJ2-7; d_call: TRBD1; clone_size: -; cdr3_nt: TGTGCCAGCAGCGTAGCGGGGACAGGGGGCTTTTACGAGCAGTACTTC; cdr3_aa: CASSVAGTGGFYEQYF
v_call: TRBV30; j_call: TRBJ2-7; d_call: -; clone_size: few; cdr3_nt: TGTGCCTGGATATCTAAGGCTAGCATGACCTACGAGCAGTACTTC; cdr3_aa: CAWISKASMTYEQYF
v_call: TRBV9; j_call: TRBJ2-1; d_call: TRBD2; clone_size: once; cdr3_nt: TGTGCCAGCAGCGTACGCGATCCGGGACTAGCGGGAGACAATGAGCAGTTCTTC; cdr3_aa: CASSVRDPGLAGDNEQFF
v_call: TRBV12-5; j_call: TRBJ2-7; d_call: -; clone_size: -; cdr3_nt: TGTGCTAGTGGCCCCAGACTAGACCCATCCTACGAGCAGTACTTC; cdr3_aa: CASGPRLDPSYEQYF
v_call: TRBV4-3; j_call: TRBJ1-2; d_call: TRBD1; clone_size: -; cdr3_nt: TGCGCCAGCAGCCAACCGGGACAGGGGGCTCGTGCGCCCTATGGCTACACCTTC; cdr3_aa: CASSQPGQGARAPYGYTF
v_call: TRBV6-1; j_call: TRBJ2-2; d_call: -; clone_size: -; cdr3_nt: TGTGCCAGCAGTGAAGTCTTCTACACCGGGGAGCTGTTTTTT; cdr3_aa: CASSEVFYTGELFF
v_call: TRBV15; j_call: TRBJ1-1; d_call: -; clone_size: few; cdr3_nt: TGTGCCACCAGCAGAGGGGAGGGGCAGGAAGCTTTCTTT; cdr3_aa: CATSRGEGQEAFF
v_call: TRBV5-1; j_call: TRBJ2-6; d_call: TRBD2; clone_size: -; cdr3_nt: TGCGCCAGCAGCCCGGGAAGGGGACCCGAGACTAGCGGGAGGGCCGACGTCCTGACTTTC; cdr3_aa: CASSPGRGPETSGRADVLTF
v_call: TRBV6-5; j_call: TRBJ1-1; d_call: -; clone_size: -; cdr3_nt: TGTGCCAGCAGTTACTCGCGGGGGATGAACACTGAAGCTTTCTTT; cdr3_aa: CASSYSRGMNTEAFF
v_call: TRBV12-5; j_call: TRBJ2-3; d_call: TRBD1; clone_size: few; cdr3_nt: TGTGCTAGCGGCCGGGACAGGGCCCATACGCAGTATTTT; cdr3_aa: CASGRDRAHTQYF
v_call: TRBV7-8; j_call: TRBJ2-7; d_call: -; clone_size: -; cdr3_nt: TGTGCCAGCAGCCCGGCCTTCGGGCTACCGCCTTACGAGCAGTACTTC; cdr3_aa: CASSPAFGLPPYEQYF
v_call: TRBV19; j_call: TRBJ1-2; d_call: -; clone_size: -; cdr3_nt: TGTGCCAGTAGTACAACTCAGTTGAGAGGCTACACCTTC; cdr3_aa: CASSTTQLRGYTF
v_call: TRBV19; j_call: TRBJ1-1; d_call: -; clone_size: -; cdr3_nt: TGTGCCAGCGAGTTATCGACGAACACTGAAGCTTTCTTT; cdr3_aa: CASELSTNTEAFF
v_call: TRBV9; j_call: TRBJ2-1; d_call: -; clone_size: -; cdr3_nt: TGTGCCAGCACCGTCGGTCTAGCATGGAATGAGCAGTTCTTC; cdr3_aa: CASTVGLAWNEQFF
v_call: TRBV19; j_call: TRBJ1-5; d_call: TRBD1; clone_size: -; cdr3_nt: TGTGCCAGTAGTATAAGGGAGACAGGGACGACATTATATAGCAATCAGCCCCAGCATTTT; cdr3_aa: CASSIRETGTTLYSNQPQHF
v_call: TRBV4-1; j_call: TRBJ2-6; d_call: -; clone_size: -; cdr3_nt: TGCGCCAGCAGCCAAGGGGCAGGGGGGTCAGCTGGGGCCAACGTCCTGACTTTC; cdr3_aa: CASSQGAGGSAGANVLTF
v_call: TRBV28; j_call: TRBJ2-4; d_call: TRBD2; clone_size: -; cdr3_nt: TGTGCCAGCAGTTTACCAGGGCGGGAGGGCCCCAAAAACATTCAGTACTTC; cdr3_aa: CASSLPGREGPKNIQYF